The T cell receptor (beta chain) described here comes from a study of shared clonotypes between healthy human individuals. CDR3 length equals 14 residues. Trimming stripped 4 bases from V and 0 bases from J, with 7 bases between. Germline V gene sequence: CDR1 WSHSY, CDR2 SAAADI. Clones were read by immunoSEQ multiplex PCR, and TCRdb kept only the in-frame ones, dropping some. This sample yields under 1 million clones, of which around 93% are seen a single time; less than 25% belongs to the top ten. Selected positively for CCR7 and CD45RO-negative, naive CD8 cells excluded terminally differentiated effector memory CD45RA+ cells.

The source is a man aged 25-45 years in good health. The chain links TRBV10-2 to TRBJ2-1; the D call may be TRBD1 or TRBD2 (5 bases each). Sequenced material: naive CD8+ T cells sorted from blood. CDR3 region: CASSGGSSYNEQFF. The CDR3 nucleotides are TGCGCCAGCAGTGGGGGGAGCTCCTACAATGAGCAGTTCTTC.